The rows below give T cell receptor beta chains drawn from one sample of a study of CD4 T cells in relation to SARS-CoV-2 and coronaviruses. These receptors have no known antigen. TCRdb's table, derived via immunoSEQ multiplex PCR, lists solely in-frame clones and lacks some. The table has 25,000 or so clones, approximately 78% seen once. Material for sequencing was CD4+ T cells from PBMCs, cultured in vitro. The receptors stem from a human donor in good health. Both conserved end residues are trimmed from each CDR3. Not every row has a clone size; where given, it reads once, few, many or a size class.

TRBJ2-5,TRBV3-1/TRBV3-2,.,ASSQDRGETVNSGETQY
TRBJ2-1,TRBV30,.,AWSLRGYNEQF
TRBJ1-5,TRBV19,.,ASRGTGDSNQPQH
TRBJ1-5,TRBV6-5,.,ASSKGQGNQPQH
TRBJ1-2,TRBV20-1,few,SANWGDGYT
TRBJ1-1,TRBV4-1,.,ASSQVGQGGEAF
TRBJ1-2,TRBV6-1,.,ASSEASTGHGYT
TRBJ1-6,TRBV3-1/TRBV3-2,.,ASSQDDRGNSPLH
TRBJ2-1,TRBV7-9,.,ASSLGQGRHNEQF
TRBJ2-2,TRBV6-1,once,ASSEAVLANTGELF
TRBJ2-1,TRBV2,.,ASSGRDSQSLGEQF
TRBJ2-5,TRBV7-3,.,ASSGQGNQETQY
TRBJ1-5,TRBV24-1,.,ATSETGGGQPQH
TRBJ2-3,TRBV29-1,once,SVRRDRTDTQY
TRBJ1-1,TRBV19,.,ASSIGAGTDLNTEAF
TRBJ2-1,TRBV11-2,hyperexpanded,ASSPDGSSYNEQF
TRBJ2-7,TRBV2,few,ASMGQFYEQY
TRBJ2-7,TRBV7-2,.,ASSRTGSYEQY
TRBJ2-4,TRBV9,.,ASSNRDRGFKNIQY
TRBJ1-2,TRBV12-3/TRBV12-4,.,ATSLRGQHGYT
TRBJ2-1,TRBV12-3/TRBV12-4,.,ASRRDRGTEQF
TRBJ1-1,TRBV6-1,.,ASSERGWAAF
TRBJ2-1,TRBV27,.,ASSLIVARGLEQF
TRBJ2-7,TRBV11-3,.,ASSSGGGGGMGYEQY
TRBJ2-5,TRBV29-1,.,STAGRARKETQY
TRBJ1-1,TRBV25-1,.,ASRQREYTEAF
TRBJ2-7,TRBV19,.,ASSIDLTPSYEQY
TRBJ2-1,TRBV5-1,.,ASSLVLARGYNEQF
TRBJ1-2,TRBV3-1/TRBV3-2,.,ASSQDRGDGYT
TRBJ1-5,TRBV6-4,.,ARGRPQH
TRBJ1-1,TRBV11-3,.,ASSPGRGKPMNTEAF
TRBJ2-5,TRBV29-1,.,SGAGTVQETQY
TRBJ2-1,TRBV27,.,ASSLGTRAREQF
TRBJ2-1,TRBV10-1,few,ASSPVSGGEQF
TRBJ2-7,TRBV19,.,ASSGQGTGEQY
TRBJ1-2,TRBV12-3/TRBV12-4,.,ASSTASYGYT
TRBJ1-2,TRBV3-1/TRBV3-2,.,ASSQEAGASGGYT
TRBJ2-5,TRBV6-1,.,ASSESGTGAAPLRETQY
TRBJ2-3,TRBV2,.,ASRGERIADTQY
TRBJ2-2,TRBV9,.,ASSPSGRGFAGELF
TRBJ1-1,TRBV5-5,.,ASSFSENTEAF
TRBJ2-7,TRBV18,.,ASSPSLADPYEQY
TRBJ1-5,TRBV7-9,.,ASGGRGHQPQH
TRBJ1-1,TRBV9,.,ASSPQGQMNTEAF
TRBJ2-5,TRBV7-8,.,ASSLGGTGGETQY
TRBJ2-4,TRBV5-1,.,APPGTENIQY
TRBJ2-3,TRBV3-1/TRBV3-2,.,ASSQDRDDRGTDTQY
TRBJ2-7,TRBV10-3,.,AISGTGDSYEQY
TRBJ2-1,TRBV9,.,ASSTRGREGEQF
TRBJ1-1,TRBV6-4,.,ASSTGRGSTEAF
TRBJ1-4,TRBV6-4,.,ARMAGINEKLF
TRBJ2-1,TRBV13,.,ASRRNLLAGGVNEQF
TRBJ1-1,TRBV5-1,.,ASSYREGGTEAF
TRBJ2-7,TRBV10-2,.,ASREADRFLNEQY
TRBJ1-2,TRBV24-1,once,ATSAPVGDSTVYGYT
TRBJ1-5,TRBV6-1,few,ASSATGTGVNQPQH
TRBJ1-1,TRBV28,.,AIAGGSRTEAF